This TCR beta chain was captured by sequencing in a study of T cell responses to AZD1222 COVID-19 vaccine (dated by TCRdb to the early 2020s). With regard to the full study: TCR sequencing covered 230 or so trial participants: 200 to 220 given two doses of AZD1222 and some 25 given two doses of MenACWY control vaccine. Enrollment into the trials was organized by age into subgroups of 18-55, 56-69 and 70-plus years, and those subgroups contained approximately 160, 26 and 62 TCR-sequenced participants, respectively.

According to the study, the label for this sample's time point signals: about 28 days (+/-7) after the second vaccine dose. AZD1222 recipients with second doses at about 4 weeks or about 12 weeks were pooled, because spike-specific TCR depth and breadth did not differ between schedules. Vaccinee samples were obtained from the UK trials COV001 and COV002, which included a single-blind randomized controlled phase 2/3 trial of AZD1222 (ChAdOx1 nCoV-19) in healthy adults. For TCRbeta chain sequencing, PBMC samples from trial participants were taken at day 0 and at day 28 after the second dose. About this clone itself: Its binding antigen is unknown. No base quality information exists; no much larger clone differs at one position.

The research as a whole found: Conclusions about previously exposed vaccinees are limited because only five to seven AZD1222 recipients were SARS-CoV-2 seropositive at baseline. Reportedly, close to half of the unique spike-specific TCRs recognized epitopes lying outside the regions that are mutated in the B.1.351 and B.1.1.7 variants. CD4 TCRs associated with the vaccine covered the entire spike protein, and the dominant responses were in regions 160-218 and 743-854. Because no day 14 peak-response samples were available, repertoires were characterized only after the peak T cell response. After two AZD1222 doses, spike-specific TCR breadth and depth were significantly higher than at day 0 and than in MenACWY recipients. In the small 56-69-year group, the increase in depth fell short of significance, most likely because of low power. Participants were mostly white British and included more females than males, and it was suggested by the authors that clonal diversity may have been underestimated.

The CDR3 runs 12 amino acids, cysteine and phenylalanine included. Kept here is only the CDR3 DNA, which spans 36 bases and is read in frame from base 1. CDR1 and CDR2 were assigned from the germline V gene as ENHRY and SYGVKD. V is reduced by 0 bases and J by 9 bases, leaving a spacing of 6 bases between them. The CDR3 regions of human TCRbeta chains were subjected to immunosequencing. On the authors' methods: Repertoire TCRs were checked for matches against a reference library of SARS-CoV-2-specific TCRs that had been generated using the MIRA antigen-specificity platform. Breadth was defined as the fraction of unique TCRs that were SARS-CoV-2-associated. Depth was defined as the fraction of total T cells that were SARS-CoV-2-associated. Using the MIRA data, each spike-specific TCR was assigned both to the spike region to which the TCR was reactive and to a CD4 or CD8 class. Log10-transformed breadth and depth values were compared by one-way ANOVA with Sidak's multiple comparisons tests. TCRdb limited this immuneACCESS table to in-frame rearrangements with V and J called. A share of clones is missing; checked studies link under half to unresolved V genes, and the rest is unexplained. The V and J calls and clone size come from that table; D and trimming were worked out from the DNA. Present in this sample are some 150,000 clones, 86% of which were seen just once. Jointly, the top ten make up around 5.1% of the sample.

This sequence uses TRBV10-3 and TRBJ2-1, with the D gene call left open. Sequences were derived from peripheral blood, sampled 28 days after the second AZD1222 dose. This clonotype was sampled from an adult who received the AZD1222 COVID-19 vaccine. The encoded CDR3 is CAISESTLEQFF. The nucleotide sequence is given as TGTGCCATCAGTGAGTCGACGCTTGAGCAGTTCTTC.